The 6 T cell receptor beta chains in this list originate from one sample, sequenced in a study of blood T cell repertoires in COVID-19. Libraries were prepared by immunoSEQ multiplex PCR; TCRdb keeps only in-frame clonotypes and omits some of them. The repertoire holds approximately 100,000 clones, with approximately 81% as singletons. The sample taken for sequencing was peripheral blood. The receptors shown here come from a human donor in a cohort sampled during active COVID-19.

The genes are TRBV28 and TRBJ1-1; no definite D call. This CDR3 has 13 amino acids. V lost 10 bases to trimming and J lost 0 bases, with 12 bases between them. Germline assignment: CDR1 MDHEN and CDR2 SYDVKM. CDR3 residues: CATKRTLNTEAFF. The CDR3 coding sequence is TGTGCCACTAAAAGAACCTTGAACACTGAAGCTTTCTTT.

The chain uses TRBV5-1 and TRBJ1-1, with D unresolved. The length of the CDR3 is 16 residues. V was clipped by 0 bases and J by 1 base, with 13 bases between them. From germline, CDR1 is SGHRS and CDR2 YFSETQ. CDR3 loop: CASSLAALGSNTEAFF. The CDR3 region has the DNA TGCGCCAGCAGCTTGGCCGCCCTGGGCTCGAACACTGAAGCTTTCTTT.

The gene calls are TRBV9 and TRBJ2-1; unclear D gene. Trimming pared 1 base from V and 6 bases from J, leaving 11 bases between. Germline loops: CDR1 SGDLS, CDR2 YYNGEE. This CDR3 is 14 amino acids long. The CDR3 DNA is TGTGCCAGCAGCGTATCCCGACATGTCAATGAGCAGTTCTTC. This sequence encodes CASSVSRHVNEQFF. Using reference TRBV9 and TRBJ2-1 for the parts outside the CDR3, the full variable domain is DSGVTQTPKHLITATGQRVTLRCSPRSGDLSVYWYQQSLDQGLQFLIQYYNGEERAKGNILERFSAQQFPDLHSELNLSSLELGDSALYFCASSVSRHVNEQFFGPGTRLTVL.

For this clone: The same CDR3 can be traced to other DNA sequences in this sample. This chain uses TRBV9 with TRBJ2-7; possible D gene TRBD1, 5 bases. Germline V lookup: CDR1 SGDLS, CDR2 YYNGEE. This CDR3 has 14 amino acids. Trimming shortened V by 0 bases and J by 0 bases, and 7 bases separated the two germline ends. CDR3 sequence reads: CASSVGRGSYEQYF. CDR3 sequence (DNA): TGTGCCAGCAGCGTAGGAAGGGGCTCCTACGAGCAGTACTTC. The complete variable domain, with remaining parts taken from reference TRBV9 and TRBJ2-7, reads DSGVTQTPKHLITATGQRVTLRCSPRSGDLSVYWYQQSLDQGLQFLIQYYNGEERAKGNILERFSAQQFPDLHSELNLSSLELGDSALYFCASSVGRGSYEQYFGPGTRLTVT.

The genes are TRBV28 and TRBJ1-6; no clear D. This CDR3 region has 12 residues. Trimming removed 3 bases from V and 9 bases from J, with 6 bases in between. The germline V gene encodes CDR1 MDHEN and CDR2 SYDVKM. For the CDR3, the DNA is TGTGCCAGCAGTTTGGTGCGTTCACCCCTCCACTTT. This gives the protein CASSLVRSPLHF.

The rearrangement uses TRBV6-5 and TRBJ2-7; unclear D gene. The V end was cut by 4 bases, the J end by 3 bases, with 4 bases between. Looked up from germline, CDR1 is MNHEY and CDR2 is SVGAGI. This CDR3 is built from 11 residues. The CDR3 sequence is CASSSVYEQYF. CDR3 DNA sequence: TGTGCCAGCAGTTCTGTCTACGAGCAGTACTTC.